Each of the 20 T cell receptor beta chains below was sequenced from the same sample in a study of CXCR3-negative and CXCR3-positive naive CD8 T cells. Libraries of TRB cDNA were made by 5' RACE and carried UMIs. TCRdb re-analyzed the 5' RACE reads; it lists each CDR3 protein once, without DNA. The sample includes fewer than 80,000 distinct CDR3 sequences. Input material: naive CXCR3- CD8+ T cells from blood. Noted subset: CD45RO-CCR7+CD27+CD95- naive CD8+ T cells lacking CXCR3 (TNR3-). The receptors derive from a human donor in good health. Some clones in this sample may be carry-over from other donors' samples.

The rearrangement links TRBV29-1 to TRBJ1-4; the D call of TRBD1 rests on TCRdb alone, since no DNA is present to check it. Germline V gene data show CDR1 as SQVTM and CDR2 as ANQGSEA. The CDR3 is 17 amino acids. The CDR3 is CSALTWTDFATNEKLFF.

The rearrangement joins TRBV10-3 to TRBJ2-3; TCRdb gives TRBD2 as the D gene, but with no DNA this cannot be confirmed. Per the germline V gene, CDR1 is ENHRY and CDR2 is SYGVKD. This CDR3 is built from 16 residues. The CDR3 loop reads CAISELWSGATDTQYF.

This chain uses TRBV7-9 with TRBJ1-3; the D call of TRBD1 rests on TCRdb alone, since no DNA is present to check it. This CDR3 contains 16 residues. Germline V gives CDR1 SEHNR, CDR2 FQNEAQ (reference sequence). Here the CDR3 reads CASSLSMDRFGNTIYF.

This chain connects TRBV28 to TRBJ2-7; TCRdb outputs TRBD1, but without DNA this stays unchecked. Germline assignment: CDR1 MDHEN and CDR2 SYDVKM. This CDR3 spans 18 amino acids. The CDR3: CASSPPTTGGPRSYEQYF.

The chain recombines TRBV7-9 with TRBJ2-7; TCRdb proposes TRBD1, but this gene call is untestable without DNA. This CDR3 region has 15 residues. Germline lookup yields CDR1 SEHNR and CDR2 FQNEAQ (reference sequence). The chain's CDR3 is CASSLGQGANYEQYF. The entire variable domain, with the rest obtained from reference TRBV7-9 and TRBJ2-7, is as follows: DTGVSQNPRHKITKRGQNVTFRCDPISEHNRLYWYRQTLGQGPEFLTYFQNEAQLEKSRLLSDRFSAERPKGSFSTLEIQRTEQGDSAMYLCASSLGQGANYEQYFGPGTRLTVT.

CDR3 in amino acids: CASSQEDRAKNIQYF. The chain uses TRBV4-2 and TRBJ2-4; TCRdb returns TRBD1, unconfirmable since there is no DNA. This CDR3 region has 15 residues. Looked up from germline, CDR1 is LGHNA and CDR2 is YNFKEQ.

The CDR3 spells CASSPGHPLGYGYTF. The rearrangement joins TRBV4-1 to TRBJ1-2. The CDR3 extends over 15 amino acids. The germline CDR1 and CDR2 sequences are MGHRA and YSYEKL.

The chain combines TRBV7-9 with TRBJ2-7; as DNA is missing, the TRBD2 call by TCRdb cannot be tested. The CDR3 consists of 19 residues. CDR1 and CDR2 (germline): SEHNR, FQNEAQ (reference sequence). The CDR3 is CASSFRDVGPELNPYEQYF.

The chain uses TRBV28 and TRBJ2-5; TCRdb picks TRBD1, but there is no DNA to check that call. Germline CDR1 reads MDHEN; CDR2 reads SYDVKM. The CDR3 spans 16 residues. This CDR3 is CASASDLYTGQETQYF.

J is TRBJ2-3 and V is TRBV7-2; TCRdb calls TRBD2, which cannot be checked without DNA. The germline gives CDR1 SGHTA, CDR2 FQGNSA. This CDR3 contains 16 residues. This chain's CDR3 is CASSREGIPSTDTQYF.

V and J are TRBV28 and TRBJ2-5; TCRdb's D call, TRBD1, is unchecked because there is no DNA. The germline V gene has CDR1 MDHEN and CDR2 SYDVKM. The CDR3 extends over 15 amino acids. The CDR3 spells CASTLGQDFQETQYF.

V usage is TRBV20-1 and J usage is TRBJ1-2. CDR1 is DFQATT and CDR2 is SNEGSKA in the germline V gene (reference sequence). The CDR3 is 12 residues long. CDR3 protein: CSAREENYGYTF.

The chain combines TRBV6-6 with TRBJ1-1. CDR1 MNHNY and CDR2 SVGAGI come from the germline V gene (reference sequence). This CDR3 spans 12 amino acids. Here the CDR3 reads CASSYSSTGAFF.

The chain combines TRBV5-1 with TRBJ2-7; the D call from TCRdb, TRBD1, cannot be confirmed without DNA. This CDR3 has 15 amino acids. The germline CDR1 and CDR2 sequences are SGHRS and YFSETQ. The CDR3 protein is CASSRPGTPSYEQYF.

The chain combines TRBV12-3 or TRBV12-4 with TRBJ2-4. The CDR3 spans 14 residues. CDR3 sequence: CASSAGIAKNIQYF.

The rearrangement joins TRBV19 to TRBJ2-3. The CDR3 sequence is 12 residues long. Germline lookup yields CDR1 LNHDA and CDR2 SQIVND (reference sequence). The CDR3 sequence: CASTAVGDTQYF.

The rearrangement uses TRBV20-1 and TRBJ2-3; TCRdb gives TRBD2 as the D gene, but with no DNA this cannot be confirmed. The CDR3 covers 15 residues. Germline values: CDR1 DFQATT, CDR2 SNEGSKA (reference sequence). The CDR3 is CSAREKGGASDTQYF.

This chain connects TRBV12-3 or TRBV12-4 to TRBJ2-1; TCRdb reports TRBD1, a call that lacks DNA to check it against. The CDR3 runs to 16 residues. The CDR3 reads CASSLPTGEPYNEQFF.

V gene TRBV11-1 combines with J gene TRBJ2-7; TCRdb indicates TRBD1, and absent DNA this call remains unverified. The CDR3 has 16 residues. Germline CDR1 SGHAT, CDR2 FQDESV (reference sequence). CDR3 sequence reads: CASRNLGDSRSHEQYF.

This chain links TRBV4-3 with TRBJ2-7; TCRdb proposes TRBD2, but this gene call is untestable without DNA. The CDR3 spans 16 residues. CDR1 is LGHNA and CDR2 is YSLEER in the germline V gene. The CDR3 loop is CASSQSVGGAYYEQYF.